Listed below are T cell receptor beta chains from one sample, sequenced in a study of blood T cell repertoires in COVID-19. The repertoire was sequenced with immunoSEQ multiplex PCR; TCRdb's copy has only in-frame clones and lacks some. The repertoire holds about 55,000 clones, 80% to 90% seen once, with about 3.6% in the top ten. Sequenced input: peripheral blood. These receptors were obtained from a man aged 40-55 years with COVID-19, enrolled during active disease. The conserved cysteine and the conserved F or W are not part of the CDR3 here.

J gene | V gene | CDR3 length | CDR3 protein
TRBJ2-2 | TRBV28 | 16 | ASSQTGTGPGNTGELF
TRBJ1-6 | TRBV28 | 13 | ASLPGRRNNSPLH
TRBJ2-5 | TRBV7-8 | 14 | ASSILAGGPRETQY
TRBJ2-3 | TRBV5-6 | 13 | ASFQAGGPTDTQY
TRBJ1-1 | TRBV12-3/TRBV12-4 | 11 | ASRSGLNTEAF
TRBJ1-2 | TRBV18 | 14 | ASSPETGYPSGGYT
TRBJ2-7 | TRBV2 | 11 | ASKGPGNYEQY
TRBJ1-3 | TRBV4-1 | 15 | ASSQEYTATGRNTIY
TRBJ1-2 | TRBV28 | 10 | ASSLDRGGYT
TRBJ1-4 | TRBV11-2 | 13 | ASSTIGGAGEKLF
TRBJ2-7 | TRBV14 | 14 | ASSSPQRVTRDEQY
TRBJ1-1 | TRBV11-2 | 12 | ASSFGQGNTEAF
TRBJ1-1 | TRBV12-3/TRBV12-4 | 11 | ASSRQGNTEAF
TRBJ2-3 | TRBV5-1 | 15 | ASSLGWSGQGTDTQY
TRBJ2-3 | TRBV6-5 | 13 | ASRLAGELTDTQY
TRBJ1-1 | TRBV25-1 | 13 | ASSGLGGGYTEAF
TRBJ1-5 | TRBV27 | 12 | ASSIRQGNQPQH
TRBJ2-7 | TRBV7-8 | 13 | ASSAAISFAGEQY
TRBJ1-2 | TRBV10-3 | 9 | AITSGGGYT
TRBJ1-3 | TRBV10-1 | 10 | ASMPGVNTIY
TRBJ2-1 | TRBV2 | 13 | ASSATELSYNEQF
TRBJ2-4 | TRBV6-6 | 14 | ASSFLAGGTADIQY
TRBJ2-1 | TRBV5-1 | 15 | ASSLIGTSGTYNEQF
TRBJ2-2 | TRBV2 | 12 | ASSPQVATGELF
TRBJ2-5 | TRBV2 | 11 | ASRSGQLETQY
TRBJ1-2 | TRBV19 | 10 | ASSTGVGGYT
TRBJ1-1 | TRBV11-2 | 15 | ASRQGTGVKRRTEAF
TRBJ2-1 | TRBV28 | 13 | ASSLDGGEYNEQF
TRBJ2-1 | TRBV27 | 16 | ASSHPNIAGGVYNEQF
TRBJ2-5 | TRBV27 | 12 | ASSFEGTKETQY
TRBJ1-1 | TRBV2 | 13 | ASSEARSPNTEAF
TRBJ1-1 | TRBV4-1 | 12 | ASSPGPQGTEAF
TRBJ2-7 | TRBV5-1 | 13 | ASSFGGTATYEQY
TRBJ2-2 | TRBV5-1 | 15 | ASSYNGGRAVGGELF
TRBJ2-7 | TRBV5-1 | 12 | ASSLALRRDEQY
TRBJ2-5 | TRBV12-3/TRBV12-4 | 11 | ASSIGTSAIRY
TRBJ1-5 | TRBV5-1 | 13 | ASSLEGASNQPQH
TRBJ2-2 | TRBV3-1/TRBV3-2 | 13 | ASRLEAGVDGELF
TRBJ1-1 | TRBV18 | 11 | ASSNDMNTEAF
TRBJ2-1 | TRBV7-8 | 13 | ASSLVLAGEGGQF